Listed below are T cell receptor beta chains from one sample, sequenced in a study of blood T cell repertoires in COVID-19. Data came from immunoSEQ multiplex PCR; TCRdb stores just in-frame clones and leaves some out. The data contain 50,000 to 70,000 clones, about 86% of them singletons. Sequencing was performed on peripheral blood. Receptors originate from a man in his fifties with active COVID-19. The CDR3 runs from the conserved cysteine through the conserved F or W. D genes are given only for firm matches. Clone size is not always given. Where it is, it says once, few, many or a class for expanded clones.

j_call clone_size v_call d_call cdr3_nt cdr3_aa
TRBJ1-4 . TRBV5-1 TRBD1 TGCGCCAGCAGCCTCACAGGGGATCCGGGTGAAAAACTGTTTTTT CASSLTGDPGEKLFF
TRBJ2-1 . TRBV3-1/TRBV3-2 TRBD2 TGTGCCAGCAGCCGGGGGGAGGGCCGGGTCAATGAGCAGTTCTTC CASSRGEGRVNEQFF
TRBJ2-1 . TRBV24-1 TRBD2 TGTGCCACCAGTGATTCCGGACTAGCGGGAGCCAATGAGCAGTTCTTC CATSDSGLAGANEQFF
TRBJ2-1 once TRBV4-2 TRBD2 TGTGCCAGCAGCCAAGAAGGGGGACTAGCGACATACAATGAGCAGTTCTTC CASSQEGGLATYNEQFF
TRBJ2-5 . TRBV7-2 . TGTGCCAGCAGCTTTGCGGGCCGGAGGGAGACCCAGTACTTC CASSFAGRRETQYF
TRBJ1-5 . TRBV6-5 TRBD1 TGTGCCAGCAGGGGGACAGGGCTCAATCAGCCCCAGCATTTT CASRGTGLNQPQHF
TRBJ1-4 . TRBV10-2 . TGCGCCACCGCGGGGTGGTCCCCCTCTGAAAAACTGTTTTTT CATAGWSPSEKLFF
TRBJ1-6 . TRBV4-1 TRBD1 TGCGCCAGCAGCCGCGTGGCCTCCCAGGGGGTCAATTCACCCCTCCACTTT CASSRVASQGVNSPLHF
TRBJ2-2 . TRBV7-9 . TGTGCCAGCAGCTTAGGTACCGGGTTTTATACCGGGGAGCTGTTTTTT CASSLGTGFYTGELFF
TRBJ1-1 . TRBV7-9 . TGTGCCAGCAGCTTCCCAGGGGCCTACACTGAAGCTTTCTTT CASSFPGAYTEAFF
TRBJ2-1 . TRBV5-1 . TGCGCCAGCAGCCAGGTTGCCAACAATGAGCAGTTCTTC CASSQVANNEQFF
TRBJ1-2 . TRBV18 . TGTGCCAGCTCACTTTCCGCCTTGGGCAATAGCTATGGCTACACCTTC CASSLSALGNSYGYTF
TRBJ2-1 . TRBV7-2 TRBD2 TGTGCCAGCAGCTCAGCGGGGGCATACAATGAGCAGTTCTTC CASSSAGAYNEQFF
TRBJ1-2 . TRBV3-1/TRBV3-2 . TGTGCCAGCAGCCAAGATAGGGGGACGGGCCGGATCCCCCAAATAGAAGGCTACACCTTC CASSQDRGTGRIPQIEGYTF
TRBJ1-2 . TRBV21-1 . TGTGCCAGCAGCAAAGAGTGGGGGGGCTATGGCTACACCTTC CASSKEWGGYGYTF
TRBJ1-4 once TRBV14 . TGTGCCAGCAGCCAAGAGATGGGGAGTTCGGCAAAACTGTTTTTT CASSQEMGSSAKLFF
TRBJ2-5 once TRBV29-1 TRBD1 TGCAGCCACAGGGGATTGGAGACCCAGTACTTC CSHRGLETQYF
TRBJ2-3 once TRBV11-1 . TGTGCCAGCAGCCCCTCTAGCAGGCGCACAGATACGCAGTATTTT CASSPSSRRTDTQYF
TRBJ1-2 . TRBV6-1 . TGTGCCAGCAGTGAAGCAGGGGGCTATGGCTACACCTTC CASSEAGGYGYTF
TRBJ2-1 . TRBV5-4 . TGTGCCAGCAGCTTGGCCGCTAGCCCCACTTTCAATGAGCAGTTCTTC CASSLAASPTFNEQFF
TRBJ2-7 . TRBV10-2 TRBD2 TGCGCCAGCAGTGAGTCAAATAGCGGGCCTTACGAGCAGTACTTC CASSESNSGPYEQYF
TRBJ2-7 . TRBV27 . TGTGCCAGCAGTTTATACGACACCTCCTACGAGCAGTACTTC CASSLYDTSYEQYF
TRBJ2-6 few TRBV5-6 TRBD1 TGTGCCAGCAGCCCCGGCCCGACAGGGGCCTCTGGGGCCAACGTCCTGACTTTC CASSPGPTGASGANVLTF
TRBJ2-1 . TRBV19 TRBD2 TGTGCCAGTAGCATAAATTTGGACCCGGGACTAGCCTCCTCCTACAATGAGCAGTTCTTC CASSINLDPGLASSYNEQFF
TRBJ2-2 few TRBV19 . TGTGCCAGTAGAAGGGGGAGGGGCACCGGGGAGCTGTTTTTT CASRRGRGTGELFF
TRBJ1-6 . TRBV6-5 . TGTGCCAGCAGTTACCAATCAGACGGACAGACACCCCTCCACTTT CASSYQSDGQTPLHF
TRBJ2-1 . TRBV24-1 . TGTGCCACCAGTGATAGCGGACAGATTTACAATGAGCAGTTCTTC CATSDSGQIYNEQFF
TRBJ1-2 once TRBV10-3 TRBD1 TGTGCCATCAGCGGGACAGGGGATTATGGCTACACCTTC CAISGTGDYGYTF
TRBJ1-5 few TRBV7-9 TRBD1 TGTGCCAGCAGCAAAGGGACAGGGGGGGGCAATCAGCCCCAGCATTTT CASSKGTGGGNQPQHF
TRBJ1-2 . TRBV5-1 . TGCGCCAGCAGCCCGGACACCCTTAACTATGGCTACACCTTC CASSPDTLNYGYTF
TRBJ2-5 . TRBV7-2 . TGTGCCAGCAGCTCATACAGGGTGGGAGAGACCCAGTACTTC CASSSYRVGETQYF
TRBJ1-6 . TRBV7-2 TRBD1 TGTGCCAGCAGCTCTCAGACAGGGGGACTGTCACCCCTCCACTTT CASSSQTGGLSPLHF
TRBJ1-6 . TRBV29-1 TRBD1 TGCAGCGTCTTGACAGGGGGAATCAATTCACCCCTCCACTTT CSVLTGGINSPLHF
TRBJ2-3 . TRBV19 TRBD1 TGTGCCAGTAGTATCGATTACAGGGGACGGGATACGCAGTATTTT CASSIDYRGRDTQYF
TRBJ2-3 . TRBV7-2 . TGTGCCAGCAGCTTAGGGTTATCGAATCGGGCAGATACGCAGTATTTT CASSLGLSNRADTQYF
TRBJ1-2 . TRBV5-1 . TGCGCCAGCAGCCCAGGATCCAGGGGAGGCTACACCTTC CASSPGSRGGYTF
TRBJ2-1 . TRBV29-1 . TGCAGCGTTAGGGGGCGGGGAGAATACAATGAGCAGTTCTTC CSVRGRGEYNEQFF
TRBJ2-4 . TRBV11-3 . TGTGCCAGCAGTCCTCCAGGAAAGCTATCCAAAAACATTCAGTACTTC CASSPPGKLSKNIQYF
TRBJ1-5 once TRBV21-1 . TGTGCCAGCAGCAATTCAGGAAATAGCAATCAGCCCCAGCATTTT CASSNSGNSNQPQHF
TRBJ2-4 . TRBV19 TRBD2 TGTGCCAGCGGACAGACTAGCGGGAGGGGCCGAATAGCCAAAAACATTCAGTACTTC CASGQTSGRGRIAKNIQYF
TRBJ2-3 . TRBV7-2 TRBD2 TGTGCCAGCAGCTTAGTCGGGACTAGCGGCACAGATACGCAGTATTTT CASSLVGTSGTDTQYF
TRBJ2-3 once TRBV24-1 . TGTGCCACCAGTTTTGAGAACACAGATACGCAGTATTTT CATSFENTDTQYF
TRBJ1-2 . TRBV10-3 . TGTGCCATCAGTGAAGGGGAACCCACCCGGGGCTACACCTTC CAISEGEPTRGYTF
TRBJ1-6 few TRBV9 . TGTGCCAGCAGCGTAGGATCCGGGGGATACAATTCACCCCTCCACTTT CASSVGSGGYNSPLHF
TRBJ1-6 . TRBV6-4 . TGTGCCACCGCGGACAGCCTTGACAGCTCCTATAATTCACCCCTCCACTTT CATADSLDSSYNSPLHF
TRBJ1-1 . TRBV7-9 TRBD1 TGTGCCAGCAGTTTCAGAGGACAGGGGCGGGGGAACACTGAAGCTTTCTTT CASSFRGQGRGNTEAFF
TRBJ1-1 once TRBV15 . TGTGCCACCAGCAGACCCTCGGAGAGTCAAGCTTTCTTT CATSRPSESQAFF
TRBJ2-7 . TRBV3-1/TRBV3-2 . TGTGCCAGCAGCCAAGGTGCCAGGTACGAGCAGTACTTC CASSQGARYEQYF
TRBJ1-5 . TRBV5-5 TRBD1 TGTGCCAGCAGCTGGGGGGCGGGACAGAACAATCAGCCCCAGCATTTT CASSWGAGQNNQPQHF
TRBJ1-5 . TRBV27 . TGTGCCAGCAAGGGTCGGCCCGGGGATGGGTTTCAGCCCCAGCATTTT CASKGRPGDGFQPQHF
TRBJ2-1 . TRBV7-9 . TGTGCCAGCAGCTTAGTGGCAGTCTCCTACAATGAGCAGTTCTTC CASSLVAVSYNEQFF
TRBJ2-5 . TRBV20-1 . TGCAGTGCCACTCTTCAAGAGACCCAGTACTTC CSATLQETQYF
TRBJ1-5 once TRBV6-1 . TGTGCCAGCAGTGAAAGCAGAGCGAGCAATCAGCCCCAGCATTTT CASSESRASNQPQHF
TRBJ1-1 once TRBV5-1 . TGCGCCAGCAGCTACACCACCGTGAACACTGAAGCTTTCTTT CASSYTTVNTEAFF
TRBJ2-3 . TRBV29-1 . TGCAGCGGATATATGGTAGTAGGGGATGGAGATACGCAGTATTTT CSGYMVVGDGDTQYF
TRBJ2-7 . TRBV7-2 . TGTGCCAGCACCGTGGCGGGCGCGGTGGGCTCCTACGAGCAGTACTTC CASTVAGAVGSYEQYF
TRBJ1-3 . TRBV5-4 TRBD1 TGTGCCAGCAGCTTGACAGGGGGAGGAAACACCATATATTTT CASSLTGGGNTIYF